What follows describes a single T cell receptor (beta chain). Antigen: not known. The entry originates in a study of lymphopenia after photon versus proton radiotherapy. Findings of the study overall: Better survival with proton therapy was suggested as possible, not demonstrated.

The CDR3 contains 18 residues. Trimming took off 2 bases at V and 1 base at J, with 20 bases between the two ends. CDR1 and CDR2 from the germline V gene are LNHDA and SQIVND (reference sequence). Measured with immunoSEQ multiplex PCR; TCRdb has only the in-frame clones, and not every one. The table lists about 160,000 clones, more than 85% of them singletons. Material: peripheral blood, obtained from a patient treated with photon-based radiotherapy. This chain joins TRBV19 and TRBJ1-1; tentative D call: TRBD1 (5 bases). The TCR originated in a man in his fifties or sixties with gastric cancer. The CDR3 nucleotides are TGTGCCAGTAGTATATTAAGGGTGGGGCAGGGCCAGAACACTGAAGCTTTCTTT. This codes for CASSILRVGQGQNTEAFF.